This TCR beta chain was captured by sequencing in a study of shared clonotypes between healthy human individuals. Overall study: Researchers drew samples from a couple of women and three men aged 18 to 49. Each donor contributed plates that comprised three CD4 naive, three CD4 memory, two CD8 naive and one CD8 memory. Study-level points and caveats: Across several donors, naive CD4 shared 5% to 6%, naive CD8 around 4%, memory CD4 2.3%, memory CD8 under 0.5%.

This CDR3 comprises 13 residues. CDR1 is SNHLY, CDR2 FYNNEI, per germline. The V and J ends lost 4 bases and 4 bases respectively, with 10 bases between them. At a deep level, the assay was run. Produced via immunoSEQ multiplex PCR; TCRdb's table is partial and in-frame only. Counted here are 1.5 million to 2.5 million clones, about 95% occurring once; the ten biggest clones make up 0.9% to 1.5%. Naive CD8 cells were CD45RO-negative, positively selected for CCR7, excluding terminally differentiated effector memory CD45RA+ cells. On this clone: Its specificity is not known.

This chain links TRBV2 with TRBJ1-2, with a weak D call TRBD1 (6 bases). Material for sequencing was naive CD8+ T cells sorted from blood. This receptor was taken from a young man in good health. The DNA of the CDR3 is TGTGCCAGCAGTGCGGGGGGGGCCTATGGCTACACCTTC. Translating it yields CASSAGGAYGYTF.